This T cell receptor beta chain is drawn from a study of OX40 agonist ivuxolimab in advanced cancers. On the study more broadly: Three partial responders included one hepatocellular carcinoma patient and two cutaneous melanoma patients.

Trimming cost V 5 bases and J 7 bases; bases outside gene matches: 8. In germline, CDR1 is SGHAT, CDR2 FQNNGV. The CDR3 is made up of 14 amino acids. Collection of blood occurred at baseline, at cycle 4 day 1, and at cycle 7 day 1. The data were produced by immunoSEQ multiplex PCR, yet TCRdb's version contains in-frame clones alone and is incomplete. The sample has some 70,000 clones; 86% are singletons. This sample comprised CD4+ or CD8+ T cells sorted from blood, obtained in a trial of the OX40 agonist ivuxolimab. The TCR originated in an adult with an advanced solid tumor such as melanoma, head and neck, liver or kidney cancer. V is TRBV11-2 and J is TRBJ2-1; 7 bases agree with TRBD1. CDR3 loop: CASSQWAGGNEQFF. The CDR3 DNA is TGTGCCAGCAGCCAATGGGCAGGGGGAAATGAGCAGTTCTTC. Using reference TRBV11-2 and TRBJ2-1 for the parts outside the CDR3, the full variable domain is EAGVAQSPRYKIIEKRQSVAFWCNPISGHATLYWYQQILGQGPKLLIQFQNNGVVDDSQLPKDRFSAERLKGVDSTLKIQPAKLEDSAVYLCASSQWAGGNEQFFGPGTRLTVL.